Below, 31 T cell receptor beta chains from the same sample are listed, as sequenced in a study of blood T cell repertoires in COVID-19. The data were produced by immunoSEQ multiplex PCR, yet TCRdb's version contains in-frame clones alone and is incomplete. The data show just over 250,000 clones, roughly four fifths seen once. Sequencing was performed on PBMCs or T cells enriched from blood (not recorded which). These receptor sequences come from a man younger than 45 with acute COVID-19.

On this clone itself: The same CDR3 arises from other DNA sequences in this sample as well. CDR3 region: CASSLGLGTDTQYF. The CDR3 nucleotides are TGTGCCAGCAGTTTGGGACTAGGAACAGATACGCAGTATTTT. The chain joins TRBV27 to TRBJ2-3; 8 bases match TRBD2. Germline CDR1 is MNHEY and CDR2 is SMNVEV (reference sequence). The junction had 2 bases not matched to a gene; V was cut back by 3 bases and J by 3 bases. This CDR3 comprises 14 residues.

The rearrangement links TRBV5-6 to TRBJ1-2, with TRBD1 identical over 8 bases. V gave up 1 base and J gave up 7 bases; unmatched junction bases: 6. The germline gives CDR1 SGHDT, CDR2 YYEEEE. This CDR3 has 14 amino acids. Here the CDR3 reads CASSLSQGASGYTF. The CDR3 DNA reads as TGTGCCAGCAGCTTGAGTCAGGGGGCAAGTGGCTACACCTTC.

This chain connects TRBV5-6 to TRBJ2-5; D is undetermined. V was shortened by 1 base and J by 1 base, with 8 bases between the two germline ends. CDR3 length equals 14 residues. Germline values: CDR1 SGHDT, CDR2 YYEEEE. CDR3 sequence reads: CASSLIRFQETQYF. CDR3 nucleotides: TGTGCCAGCAGCTTGATTCGGTTCCAAGAGACCCAGTACTTC.

The V and J genes are TRBV7-9 and TRBJ1-6, with D possibly matching TRBD1 (6 bases). The CDR3 has 13 amino acids. Looked up from germline, CDR1 is SEHNR and CDR2 is FQNEAQ (reference sequence). Trimming took off 5 bases at V and 9 bases at J, with 11 bases between the two ends. CDR3 loop: CASSTGQSSPLHF. In nucleotides, the CDR3 is TGTGCCAGCAGCACCGGACAGAGTTCACCCCTCCACTTT.

The rearrangement uses TRBV19 and TRBJ2-1, with a weak D call TRBD1 (5 bases). Trimming pared 10 bases from V and 6 bases from J, leaving 13 bases between. The CDR3 has 12 residues. CDR1 is LNHDA and CDR2 is SQIVND in the germline V gene (reference sequence). The CDR3 here is CATTSGFNEQFF. The CDR3 DNA reads as TGTGCCACAACTTCAGGGTTCAATGAGCAGTTCTTC.

The chain has TRBV6-2 or TRBV6-3 and TRBJ1-4; 7 bases are shared with TRBD1. This CDR3 has 13 amino acids. V was clipped by 5 bases and J by 5 bases; unmatched bases: 2. The germline V gene has CDR1 MNHEY and CDR2 SVGEGT. The CDR3 spells CASSRQGNEKLFF. Written as DNA, the CDR3 is TGTGCCAGCAGTCGACAGGGCAATGAAAAACTGTTTTTT.

V gene TRBV6-2 or TRBV6-3 combines with J gene TRBJ2-7; tentative D call: TRBD1 (7 bases). Looked up from germline, CDR1 is MNHEY and CDR2 is SVGEGT. The V and J ends lost 2 bases and 3 bases respectively, with 11 bases between them. The length of the CDR3 is 14 residues. CDR3 DNA sequence: TGTGCCAGCAGTTACGGGAGGACAGGCTACGAGCAGTACGTC. Protein: CASSYGRTGYEQYV.

The chain combines TRBV12-3 or TRBV12-4 with TRBJ2-1; D possibly corresponds to TRBD1 (6 bases). The CDR3 spans 13 residues. Between the trimmed V and J ends, which lost 6 bases and 4 bases, there was a span of 10 bases. DNA of the CDR3: TGTGCCAGCAGAGGTCAGGGGTACAATGAGCAGTTCTTC. This sequence encodes CASRGQGYNEQFF.

V usage is TRBV4-2 and J usage is TRBJ2-1; possible D gene TRBD2, 5 bases. V shed 5 bases and J shed 4 bases, with 15 bases lying between them. Germline CDR1 LGHNA, CDR2 YNFKEQ. The CDR3 contains 15 residues. The CDR3 spells CASSSLEREYNEQFF. The CDR3 bases are TGTGCCAGCAGCTCCCTGGAGAGGGAGTACAATGAGCAGTTCTTC.

The table lists this clone with a count of one. The chain joins TRBV28 to TRBJ2-7; possible D gene TRBD2, 7 bases. V shed 5 bases and J shed 6 bases, with 20 bases lying between them. CDR1 is MDHEN, CDR2 SYDVKM, per germline. The CDR3 sequence is 15 residues long. CDR3 nucleotide sequence: TGTGCCAGCAGTACATACGGGGGGCTAAGGGCCGAGCAGTACGTC. Its translation is CASSTYGGLRAEQYV.

The chain employs TRBV5-4 and TRBJ2-2, with 7 bases that match TRBD2. CDR1 is SGHNT, CDR2 YYREEE, per germline (reference sequence). This CDR3 is 15 amino acids long. V trimming: 4 bases; J trimming: 6 bases; junction bases outside the gene matches: 9. The CDR3 nucleotides read TGTGCCAGCAGCGCCCCAAGCGGGAAGGCCGGGGAGCTGTTTTTT. This codes for CASSAPSGKAGELFF.

The rearrangement links TRBV10-3 to TRBJ2-1; 11 bases align to TRBD2. The germline V gene has CDR1 ENHRY and CDR2 SYGVKD. The CDR3 totals 16 residues. J gave up 4 bases and V 4 bases, and 6 bases lay outside the gene matches. The CDR3 is CAISGGGLAAYNEQFF. The CDR3, as DNA: TGTGCCATCAGTGGGGGGGGACTAGCGGCTTACAATGAGCAGTTCTTC.

The V and J genes are TRBV2 and TRBJ2-3; D possibly corresponds to TRBD2 (6 bases). The CDR3 has 15 amino acids. With 4 bases removed from V and 6 bases from J, the gap between germline ends came to 17 bases. Germline lookup yields CDR1 SNHLY and CDR2 FYNNEI. The CDR3 sequence is CASSGAGRTSDTQYF. The CDR3 region has the DNA TGTGCCAGCAGTGGGGCGGGGAGAACTTCGGATACGCAGTATTTT.

V usage is TRBV12-5 and J usage is TRBJ1-1, with D perhaps matching TRBD1 (6 bases). CDR3 size: 15 residues. Trimming pared 3 bases from V and 1 base from J, leaving 12 bases between. Germline V gene data show CDR1 as LGHNT and CDR2 as FRNRAP. The CDR3 nucleotides read TGTGCTAGTGGTTTAGACCTACAGGGGAACACTGAAGCTTTCTTT. It is translated as CASGLDLQGNTEAFF.

This clone was observed a handful of times. Other DNA sequences in this specimen translate into the identical CDR3. The V and J genes are TRBV7-3 and TRBJ2-2, with 7 bases matching TRBD2. V lost 1 base to trimming and J lost 6 bases; unmatched junction nucleotides: 2. Per the germline V gene, CDR1 is SGHTA and CDR2 is FQGTGA. The CDR3 is 14 residues long. CDR3 residues: CASSLKGGPGELFF. The CDR3 DNA follows: TGTGCCAGCAGCTTAAAGGGAGGGCCCGGGGAGCTGTTTTTT.

The chain carries TRBV5-1 and TRBJ1-4; TRBD1 is a possible D gene (6 bases). Between the trimmed V and J ends, which lost 0 bases and 3 bases, there was a span of 15 bases. Germline V gene lookup returns CDR1 SGHRS and CDR2 YFSETQ. CDR3 length: 17 residues. The CDR3 coding sequence is TGCGCCAGCAGCTTGGCCTCAACAGGGTTTGCTAATGAAAAACTGTTTTTT. This translates into CASSLASTGFANEKLFF.

The chain employs TRBV10-1 and TRBJ2-7; a weak D match, TRBD1 (6 bases). The ends were cut back, 8 bases at V and 3 bases at J, with 20 bases in the middle. The germline gives CDR1 WNHNN, CDR2 SYGVQD (reference sequence). The CDR3 is 15 amino acids. Here the CDR3 DNA reads TGCGCCAGCCCTCTTAGCCGGGACATCGACTACGAGCAGTACGTC. Residues: CASPLSRDIDYEQYV.

The chain joins TRBV5-1 to TRBJ1-2, with 9 bases lining up with TRBD1. Germline loops: CDR1 SGHRS, CDR2 YFSETQ. The V segment lost 3 bases and the J segment 7 bases; nucleotides outside the gene matches: 19. The CDR3 is 18 residues long. The CDR3 DNA is TGCGCCAGCAGCTCGGGCCCCCTGCGGACAGGGGAGGGCGGTGGCTACACCTTC. It is translated as CASSSGPLRTGEGGGYTF.

The V gene is TRBV11-1, the J gene TRBJ2-3, with D unresolved. Germline V gives CDR1 SGHAT, CDR2 FQDESV (reference sequence). The CDR3 covers 15 residues. Trimming stripped 5 bases from V and 0 bases from J, with 12 bases between. The CDR3 nucleotides read TGTGCCAGCAGCGGGCCTTTCAAGAGCACAGATACGCAGTATTTT. The encoded protein is CASSGPFKSTDTQYF.

The chain couples TRBV27 to TRBJ2-5; the D gene is possibly TRBD2 (5 bases). Trimming shortened V by 5 bases and J by 5 bases, and 15 bases separated the two germline ends. Per germline, CDR1 MNHEY and CDR2 SMNVEV (reference sequence). The CDR3 has 14 residues. The chain's CDR3 is CASSVDGVRETQYF. CDR3 bases: TGTGCCAGCAGTGTGGACGGGGTGCGGGAGACCCAGTACTTC.

CDR3 in amino acids: CASSLRLAGGDTQYF. The CDR3 nucleotides are TGTGCCAGCAGTTTACGTCTAGCGGGAGGAGATACGCAGTATTTT. V is TRBV28 and J is TRBJ2-3, with 11 bases fitting TRBD2. The CDR3 loop spans 15 amino acids. Unmatched junction bases numbered 3, after V lost 2 bases and J lost 5 bases. Germline V gene sequence: CDR1 MDHEN, CDR2 SYDVKM. Drawing the rest from reference TRBV28 and TRBJ2-3, the complete variable domain is DVKVTQSSRYLVKRTGEKVFLECVQDMDHENMFWYRQDPGLGLRLIYFSYDVKMKEKGDIPEGYSVSREKKERFSLILESASTNQTSMYLCASSLRLAGGDTQYFGPGTRLTVL.

The chain combines TRBV4-1 with TRBJ2-2; D remains ambiguous. Between the trimmed V and J ends, which lost 1 base and 1 base, there was a span of 4 bases. The CDR3 runs 14 residues. Germline V CDR1 and CDR2: MGHRA, YSYEKL. CDR3 residues: CASSQGQNTGELFF. The CDR3, as DNA: TGCGCCAGCAGCCAAGGGCAGAACACCGGGGAGCTGTTTTTT.

The chain recombines TRBV28 with TRBJ1-1; D unclear. Trimming cost V 6 bases and J 4 bases, with 3 bases left between them. The CDR3 spans 10 residues. In germline, CDR1 is MDHEN, CDR2 SYDVKM. The CDR3 loop is CASRSTEAFF. CDR3 coding DNA: TGTGCCAGCAGGAGCACTGAAGCTTTCTTT. Looking up the rest from reference TRBV28 and TRBJ1-1 gives the full variable domain: DVKVTQSSRYLVKRTGEKVFLECVQDMDHENMFWYRQDPGLGLRLIYFSYDVKMKEKGDIPEGYSVSREKKERFSLILESASTNQTSMYLCASRSTEAFFGQGTRLTVV.

CDR3 DNA: TGTGCCAGCGCGGCCGAGGTTAGTATGAACACTGAAGCTTTCTTT. Amino acids: CASAAEVSMNTEAFF. The chain links TRBV7-9 to TRBJ1-1; D is uncertain. The CDR3 runs 15 residues. V gave up 8 bases and J gave up 0 bases, with 16 bases separating them. Germline CDR1 and CDR2: SEHNR and FQNEAQ (reference sequence).

The J gene is TRBJ1-2, the V gene TRBV6-5; D is undetermined. The CDR3 extends over 14 amino acids. Trimming removed 3 bases from V and 0 bases from J, with 8 bases in between. Germline CDR1 reads MNHEY; CDR2 reads SVGAGI. The CDR3 nucleotides are TGTGCCAGCAGTTATTCGCCAGCTAACTATGGCTACACCTTC. Its protein is CASSYSPANYGYTF.

The genes are TRBV2 and TRBJ1-5, with 7 bases fitting TRBD1. CDR3 length equals 14 residues. The V segment lost 6 bases and the J segment 7 bases; nucleotides outside the gene matches: 9. Per germline, CDR1 SNHLY and CDR2 FYNNEI. DNA of the CDR3: TGTGCCAGCAGGCGGGACAGCTCTTTCCAGCCCCAGCATTTT. It translates to CASRRDSSFQPQHF. The whole variable domain, filled in from reference TRBV2 and TRBJ1-5, reads EPEVTQTPSHQVTQMGQEVILRCVPISNHLYFYWYRQILGQKVEFLVSFYNNEISEKSEIFDDQFSVERPDGSNFTLKIRSTKLEDSAMYFCASRRDSSFQPQHFGDGTRLSIL.

The genes are TRBV15 and TRBJ2-5; perhaps TRBD2 as D (6 bases). Trimming pared 6 bases from V and 4 bases from J, leaving 27 bases between. Germline V CDR1 and CDR2: LNHNV, YYDKDF (reference sequence). The CDR3 contains 18 residues. DNA for the CDR3: TGTGCCACCAGTGACGTTGTAGCGGCGATAACCCAAGGAGAGACCCAGTACTTC. Protein product: CATSDVVAAITQGETQYF.

The genes are TRBV6-5 and TRBJ1-6; 9 nucleotides align to TRBD1. The CDR3 totals 16 residues. Germline V lookup: CDR1 MNHEY, CDR2 SVGAGI. With 4 bases clipped from V and 9 bases from J, the junction kept 10 bases outside the gene matches. The CDR3 here is CASSFTPTGGSSPLHF. The CDR3 nucleotides read TGTGCCAGCAGTTTCACCCCTACAGGGGGCAGTTCACCCCTCCACTTT.

CDR3 region: CAISYSGNQPQHF. CDR3 coding DNA: TGTGCCATCAGTTACAGTGGCAATCAGCCCCAGCATTTT. This chain connects TRBV10-3 to TRBJ1-5; D is unclear. Germline values: CDR1 ENHRY, CDR2 SYGVKD. The ends were cut back, 5 bases at V and 2 bases at J, with 7 bases in the middle. This CDR3 spans 13 amino acids.

The CDR3 DNA is TGTGCCAGCAGTCCAGGGCTTTGGAATTCACCCCTCCACTTT. Amino acids: CASSPGLWNSPLHF. V is TRBV27 and J is TRBJ1-6; D possibly corresponds to TRBD1 (5 bases). This CDR3 is 14 amino acids long. Trimming removed 5 bases from V and 7 bases from J, with 12 bases in between. In germline, CDR1 is MNHEY, CDR2 SMNVEV (reference sequence).

The chain carries TRBV6-5 and TRBJ1-1; D unresolved. CDR1 is MNHEY and CDR2 is SVGAGI in the germline V gene. V lost 6 bases and J lost 4, with 12 bases in between. CDR3 size: 13 residues. The CDR3 spells CASRNQYGTEAFF. The CDR3 nucleotides read TGTGCCAGCAGAAATCAGTATGGCACTGAAGCTTTCTTT.